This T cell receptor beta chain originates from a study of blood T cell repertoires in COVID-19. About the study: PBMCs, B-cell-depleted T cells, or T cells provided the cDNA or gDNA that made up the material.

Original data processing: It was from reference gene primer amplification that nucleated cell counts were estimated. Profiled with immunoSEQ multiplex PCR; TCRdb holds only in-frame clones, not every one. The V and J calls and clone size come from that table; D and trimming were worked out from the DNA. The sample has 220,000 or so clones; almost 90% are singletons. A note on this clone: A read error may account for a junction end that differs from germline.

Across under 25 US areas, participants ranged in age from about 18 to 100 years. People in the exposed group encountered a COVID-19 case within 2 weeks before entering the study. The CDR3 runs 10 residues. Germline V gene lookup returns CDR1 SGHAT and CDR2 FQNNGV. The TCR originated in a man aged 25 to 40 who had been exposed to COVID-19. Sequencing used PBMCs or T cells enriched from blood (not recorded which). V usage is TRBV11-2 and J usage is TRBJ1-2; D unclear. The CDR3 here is CASAHRGPVF. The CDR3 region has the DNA TGTGCCAGCGCCCACCGGGGTCCCGTCTTC.